The rows below give T cell receptor beta chains drawn from one sample of a study of OX40 agonist ivuxolimab in advanced cancers. Assay: immunoSEQ multiplex PCR; the TCRdb copy retains only in-frame clones and omits some. The sample contains fewer than 85,000 clones, 65% to 90% of which appear only once. This specimen consisted of CD4+ or CD8+ T cells sorted from blood, obtained in a trial of the OX40 agonist ivuxolimab. These receptors all stem from an adult with an advanced solid tumor such as melanoma, head and neck, liver or kidney cancer. CDR3s include the opening cysteine and the closing phenylalanine or tryptophan. Some rows mark clone size as missing; the rest say once, few, many or name a class of expanded clone.

j_call v_call clone_size cdr3_aa
TRBJ2-4 TRBV11-1 once CASSPGQVYIQYF
TRBJ1-3 TRBV6-6 . CASSSGQRSSGNTIYF
TRBJ1-2 TRBV27 . CASSFGSAYHYGYTF
TRBJ2-2 TRBV27 . CASSSQSNTGELFF
TRBJ2-7 TRBV6-5 once CASSYSGTDPYEQYF
TRBJ2-5 TRBV7-7 . CASSHSGGGETQYF
TRBJ2-7 TRBV13 once CASSLRKPGLAGLRYPYF
TRBJ1-5 TRBV6-5 . CASKSQGSSNQPQHF
TRBJ2-6 TRBV19 . CASSIWDSGANVLTF
TRBJ1-2 TRBV15 . CATRPERGATYGYTF
TRBJ1-6 TRBV28 . CASSFSKHSYNSPLHF
TRBJ2-1 TRBV28 . CASSPTSGPFLHEQFF
TRBJ1-3 TRBV4-2 . CASSPDPTRGNTIYF
TRBJ2-7 TRBV7-9 . CASSLSRNLEQYF
TRBJ2-5 TRBV7-9 . CASNGLGEETQYF
TRBJ1-2 TRBV14 . CASSPLGVGRNYGYTF
TRBJ2-7 TRBV11-2 . CASSLVGPTYEQYF
TRBJ2-7 TRBV6-5 . CASSPNGGSSYEQYF
TRBJ1-1 TRBV4-2 few CASSLDVGTGNEAFF
TRBJ1-4 TRBV6-5 . CASSYNRASNEKLFF
TRBJ1-1 TRBV6-1 . CASSGYRGQAEAFF
TRBJ1-2 TRBV21-1 . CASTPESQVYLYGYTF
TRBJ1-1 TRBV2 . CASLLGGGRNTEAFF
TRBJ2-5 TRBV4-2 . CASSQDPLAGDKETQYF
TRBJ2-7 TRBV5-3 . CARRPIGYEQYF
TRBJ2-6 TRBV6-1 once CAISDAEYSGANVLTF
TRBJ2-1 TRBV7-7 . CASSRGQGSYNEQFF
TRBJ2-3 TRBV5-1 . CASSASTSADTQYF
TRBJ2-7 TRBV6-6 once CASSTGRSYEQYF
TRBJ2-7 TRBV18 few CASSPEREKQYF
TRBJ2-7 TRBV4-2 . CASSQPGQGNHEQYF
TRBJ1-5 TRBV19 . CASSSQTGTGGREPQHF
TRBJ2-5 TRBV5-1 . CASSLQTSTRETQYF
TRBJ2-5 TRBV30 once CAWSVPWAGSGTLQETQYF
TRBJ1-4 TRBV10-3 . CATSREEKLFF
TRBJ1-2 TRBV5-8 . CASSGEQGYSYGYTF
TRBJ2-3 TRBV30 . CASRGTTDTQYF
TRBJ1-5 TRBV12-5 . CASGLGPVKNQPQHF
TRBJ1-1 TRBV7-9 . CASSIGQGGSEAFF
TRBJ2-1 TRBV7-2 . CASSPWERITEQFF
TRBJ2-7 TRBV18 . CASSPLEGKGLTRAYEQYF
TRBJ1-6 TRBV5-1 once CASSLGQGRTPLHF
TRBJ2-7 TRBV6-6 . CASSYSLGGNEQYF
TRBJ2-7 TRBV7-8 . CASSLAGTGGSEQYF
TRBJ2-5 TRBV11-2 . CASSLRGVEETQYF
TRBJ2-4 TRBV6-5 once CASREGTAKNIQYF
TRBJ2-1 TRBV14 . CASSPSGGGPFGYNEQFF
TRBJ2-7 TRBV7-2 . CASSPGPYEQYF
TRBJ2-7 TRBV6-5 . CASTRGLEQYF
TRBJ1-5 TRBV28 . CASSVVYQPQHF
TRBJ2-2 TRBV15 . CATSRGRGRNTGELFF
TRBJ1-5 TRBV28 . CASSLPTLSNQPQHF
TRBJ1-1 TRBV2 . CASSNEVSIGAFF
TRBJ1-3 TRBV18 . CASSPVNSGNTIYF
TRBJ1-2 TRBV2 . CASSRTLRGGYTF
TRBJ2-1 TRBV9 . CASSVESGGYNEQFF
TRBJ1-5 TRBV28 . CASWTVNSNQPQHF